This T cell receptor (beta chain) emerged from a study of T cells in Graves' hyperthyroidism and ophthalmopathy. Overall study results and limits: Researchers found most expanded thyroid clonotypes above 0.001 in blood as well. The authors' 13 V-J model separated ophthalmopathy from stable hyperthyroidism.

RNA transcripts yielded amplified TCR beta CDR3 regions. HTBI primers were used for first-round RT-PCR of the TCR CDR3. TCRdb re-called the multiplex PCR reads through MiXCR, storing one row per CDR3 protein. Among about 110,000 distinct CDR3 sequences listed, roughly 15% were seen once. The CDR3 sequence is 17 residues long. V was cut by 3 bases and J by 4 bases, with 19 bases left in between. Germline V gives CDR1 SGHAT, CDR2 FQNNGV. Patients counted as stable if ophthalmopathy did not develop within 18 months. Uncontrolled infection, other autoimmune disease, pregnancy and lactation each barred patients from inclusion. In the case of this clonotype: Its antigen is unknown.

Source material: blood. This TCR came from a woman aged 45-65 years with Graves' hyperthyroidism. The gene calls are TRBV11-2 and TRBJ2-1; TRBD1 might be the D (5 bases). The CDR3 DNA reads TGTGCCAGCAGCTTGGGTAGGGGCGGCCCCCTTTACAATGAGCAGTTCTTC. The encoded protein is CASSLGRGGPLYNEQFF.